This T cell receptor beta chain was found in a study of shared clonotypes between healthy human individuals. Study-wide context: Researchers assigned three CD4 naive, three CD4 memory, two CD8 naive and one CD8 memory plate to each donor.

CDR1 and CDR2 (germline): SNHLY, FYNNEI. The V end lost 3 bases, the J end lost 2 bases, and 8 bases lay between the germline ends. This CDR3 has 13 residues. TCRdb's table, derived via immunoSEQ multiplex PCR, lists solely in-frame clones and lacks some. The repertoire holds over 950,000 clones, with 77% as singletons. The chain uses TRBV2 and TRBJ2-7; no clear D. The sequenced sample consisted of memory CD4+ T cells from PBMCs. The subset is: CD45RA-negative fraction. The receptor was derived from a man younger than 30 in good health. Some clones in this sample may be carry-over from other donors' samples. The CDR3 DNA is TGTGCCAGCAGTGACGCCAGGCCCTACGAGCAGTACTTC. This translates into CASSDARPYEQYF.